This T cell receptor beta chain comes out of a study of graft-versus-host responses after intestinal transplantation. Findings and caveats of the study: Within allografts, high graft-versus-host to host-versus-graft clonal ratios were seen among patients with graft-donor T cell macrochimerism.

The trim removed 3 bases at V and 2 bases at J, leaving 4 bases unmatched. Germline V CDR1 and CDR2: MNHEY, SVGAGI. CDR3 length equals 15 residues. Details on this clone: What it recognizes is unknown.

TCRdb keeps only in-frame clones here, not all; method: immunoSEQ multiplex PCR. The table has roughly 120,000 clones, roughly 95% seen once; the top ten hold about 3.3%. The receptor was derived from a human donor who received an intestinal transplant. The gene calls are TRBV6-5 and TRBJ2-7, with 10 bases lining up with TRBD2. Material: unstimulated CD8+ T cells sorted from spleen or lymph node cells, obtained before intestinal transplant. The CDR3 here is CASSYASGRPYEQYF. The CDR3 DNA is TGTGCCAGCAGTTATGCTAGCGGGAGACCCTACGAGCAGTACTTC.